One sample yielded the 20 T cell receptor delta chains listed below, sequenced in a study of Vδ1+ human thymocytes. The template was reverse-transcribed extracted RNA. The CDR3 regions were amplified by multiplex PCR from V-gene primers to a constant-region primer. TCRdb re-called clones from the multiplex PCR reads using CATT. The table has tens of thousands of delta-chain clones, 25% to 30% seen once. Antigen specificity for these receptors is unknown. Study outcomes and limitations: In the thymus, TRG and TRD repertoires looked highly polyclonal with Gaussian CDR3 lengths.

Specimen: Vdelta1+ gamma-delta thymocytes from the thymus. The sample's subset: FACS-sorted CD3+ TCRalphabeta- TCRVdelta1+ TCRVdelta2- thymocytes. These receptors all come from a boy under two years old who had congenital heart surgery.

The chain couples TRDV1 to TRDJ1, with D perhaps assigned TRDD2 or TRDD3 (5 bases each). V lost 0 bases and J 1 base, leaving 27 bases between the germline ends. The CDR3 length is 21 residues. Germline CDR1 reads TSWWSYY; CDR2 reads QGS. This chain's CDR3 is CALGELLPSYPTGEPTDKLIF. The CDR3 bases are TGTGCTCTTGGGGAACTATTACCTTCTTACCCTACTGGAGAGCCCACCGATAAACTCATCTTT.

The sample holds a few counts of this clone. The junction departs from the called germline gene at one end, perhaps through a read error. This sample includes further DNA sequences coding for the same CDR3. This chain connects TRDV1 to TRDJ1, with D possibly being TRDD2 or TRDD3 (6 bases each). The CDR3 spans 23 residues. Per the germline V gene, CDR1 is TSWWSYY and CDR2 is QGS. The CDR3 loop is CALGASVKLRGSWGNSYTDKLIF. CDR3 DNA sequence: TGTGCTCTTGGGGCCTCAGTCAAACTACGGGGGAGCTGGGGAAACTCCTACACTGATAAACTCATCTTT.

For this clone: A junction boundary mismatches the germline segment, possibly from a read error. In the same sample, other DNA sequences code for this CDR3. The J gene is TRDJ1, the V gene TRDV1; 10 nucleotides match TRDD3. Germline-derived CDR1 and CDR2 are TSWWSYY and QGS. This CDR3 has 22 residues. The CDR3 loop reads CALGERVHMNRLLGDYTDKLIF. The CDR3 DNA reads as TGTGCTCTCGGGGAACGAGTCCACATGAACCGCTTACTGGGGGATTACACCGATAAACTCATCTTT.

As to this clone: A much larger clone differs from this one at a single base, so this may be a read error. The chain combines TRDV1 with TRDJ1, with D possibly being TRDD3 (5 bases). V lost 0 bases and J lost 0, with 35 bases in between. The CDR3 length is 24 residues. The germline V gene encodes CDR1 TSWWSYY and CDR2 QGS. The CDR3 DNA reads TGTGCTCTTGGGGAACTACCTCCGCCTATCTTTACTAGGGGACTCCTCCGCTACACCGATAAACTCATCTTT. Protein sequence: CALGELPPPIFTRGLLRYTDKLIF.

There are a few counts of this clone. The chain recombines TRDV1 with TRDJ1; tentative D call: TRDD3 (5 bases). The germline V gene has CDR1 TSWWSYY and CDR2 QGS. V lost 3 bases and J lost 8, with 16 bases in between. The CDR3 runs 14 residues. The CDR3 loop is CALGEPLGGTKLIF. CDR3 nucleotides: TGTGCTCTTGGGGAGCCTCTGGGTGGAACCAAACTCATCTTT.

The chain links TRDV1 to TRDJ1; 8 positions agree with TRDD3. The V segment lost 3 bases and the J segment 8 bases; nucleotides outside the gene matches: 23. Germline loops: CDR1 TSWWSYY, CDR2 QGS. The CDR3 sequence is 19 residues long. The CDR3 protein is CALGDSLPHFDGGYWKLIF. CDR3 bases: TGTGCTCTTGGGGATAGCCTTCCCCACTTTGACGGGGGATATTGGAAACTCATCTTT.

This clone was recorded a few times. The chain recombines TRDV1 with TRDJ1; 8 bases match TRDD3. Germline assignment: CDR1 TSWWSYY and CDR2 QGS. This CDR3 has 17 amino acids. After removal of 2 bases from V and 3 bases from J, the junction contained 11 bases not matched to a gene. CDR3 amino acids: CALGESWWGGISDKLIF. For the CDR3, the DNA is TGTGCTCTTGGGGAAAGCTGGTGGGGGGGGATATCCGATAAACTCATCTTT.

In its sample, this clone was seen a few times. This rearrangement joins TRDV1 to TRDJ1, with 7 bases that match TRDD2. Trimming cost V 3 bases and J 0 bases; bases outside gene matches: 10. This CDR3 spans 17 amino acids. The germline CDR1 and CDR2 sequences are TSWWSYY and QGS. In DNA, the CDR3 is TGTGCTCTTGGGGACGGCCTTCCTGCGTTACACACCGATAAACTCATCTTT. Translated: CALGDGLPALHTDKLIF.

This clone is labeled as medium-sized (0.01 to 0.1%). This sample includes further DNA sequences coding for the same CDR3. The V gene is TRDV2, the J gene TRDJ2; 8 bases agree with TRDD3. Germline assignment: CDR1 GEAIGNYY and CDR2 EKD. The V segment lost 3 bases and the J segment 2 bases; nucleotides outside the gene matches: 7. The CDR3 covers 16 residues. This CDR3 is CACDRGYTVLTAQLFF. CDR3 nucleotides: TGTGCCTGTGACCGGGGATACACCGTGTTGACAGCACAACTCTTCTTT.

This chain links TRDV1 with TRDJ1; the match to TRDD3 covers 8 bases. Germline assignment: CDR1 TSWWSYY and CDR2 QGS. The length of the CDR3 is 19 residues. Unmatched junction bases numbered 17, after V lost 0 bases and J lost 5 bases. CDR3 in DNA: TGTGCTCTTGGGGAACTGGTTCTAGACTGGGGGGTACTTAAGGATAAACTCATCTTT. Its protein is CALGELVLDWGVLKDKLIF.

As concerns this clone: A much larger clone lies one base from this, so it may be a read error. The V and J genes are TRDV1 and TRDJ1, with 11 bases fitting TRDD3. CDR3 length: 18 residues. CDR1 is TSWWSYY, CDR2 QGS, per germline. The CDR3: CALGELWGIRAYTDILIF. CDR3 in DNA: TGTGCTCTTGGGGAGCTATGGGGGATACGGGCGTACACCGATATACTCATCTTT.

The rearrangement joins TRDV1 to TRDJ1; a possible D gene is TRDD2 (5 bases). Per germline, CDR1 TSWWSYY and CDR2 QGS. CDR3 length: 17 residues. The V end lost 4 bases, the J end lost 9 bases, and 27 bases lay between the germline ends. CDR3 in amino acids: CALGVVFSLKPPAQLIF. CDR3 in DNA: TGTGCTCTTGGGGTAGTATTTTCCTTAAAGCCTCCTGCGCAACTCATCTTT.

This clone was seen a few times. V and J are TRDV1 and TRDJ1, with D perhaps being TRDD2 or TRDD3 (7 bases each). V lost 1 base and J 0 bases, leaving 27 bases between the germline ends. The CDR3 sequence is 21 residues long. Germline-derived CDR1 and CDR2 are TSWWSYY and QGS. In DNA, the CDR3 is TGTGCTCTTGGGGAACGGTTCCTACGACTGGGGAACCCATACTACACCGATAAACTCATCTTT. Its translation: CALGERFLRLGNPYYTDKLIF.

This clone has at least ten counts. The V call is TRDV1, the J call TRDJ1; TRDD3 aligns across 10 bases. After removal of 4 bases from V and 4 bases from J, the junction contained 21 bases not matched to a gene. Germline V gene sequence: CDR1 TSWWSYY, CDR2 QGS. The length of the CDR3 is 20 residues. Here the CDR3 DNA reads TGTGCTCTTGGGGCAGACCCCCGAATCGAGGGGGGATACGTGGTCGATAAACTCATCTTT. It yields the protein CALGADPRIEGGYVVDKLIF.

This clone appeared a few times. V is TRDV1 and J is TRDJ1, with 10 bases lining up with TRDD3. The CDR3 is made up of 18 amino acids. CDR1 and CDR2 (germline): TSWWSYY, QGS. V lost 3 bases to trimming and J lost 2 bases; unmatched junction nucleotides: 12. This CDR3 is CALGDSTYWGIGTDKLIF. CDR3 nucleotide sequence: TGTGCTCTTGGGGATTCTACGTACTGGGGGATCGGAACCGATAAACTCATCTTT.

This clone was observed a few times. A read error may be the cause here, since a much bigger clone is one base away. V usage is TRDV2 and J usage is TRDJ1, with 8 bases matching TRDD3. The trim removed 5 bases at V and 1 base at J, leaving 14 bases unmatched. The germline gives CDR1 GEAIGNYY, CDR2 EKD. CDR3 size: 17 residues. The CDR3 loop is CACALCTGGLLTDKLIF. In nucleotides, the CDR3 is TGTGCCTGTGCCCTTTGTACTGGGGGCCTTCTCACCGATAAACTCATCTTT.

By share, this clone counts as medium-sized. The rearrangement joins TRDV1 to TRDJ1; D is perhaps TRDD2 (5 bases). Germline V lookup: CDR1 TSWWSYY, CDR2 QGS. The length of the CDR3 is 18 residues. The V and J ends lost 2 bases and 4 bases respectively, with 23 bases between them. The CDR3 sequence: CALGENFRDGRYGDKLIF. The CDR3 DNA sequence: TGTGCTCTTGGGGAAAACTTCCGCGATGGGCGATATGGCGATAAACTCATCTTT.

This clone is labeled as medium-sized. This sample also contains other DNA sequences that code for the same CDR3. This sequence joins TRDV1 and TRDJ1, with 8 nucleotides matching TRDD3. This CDR3 region has 18 residues. V gave up 2 bases and J gave up 3 bases; unmatched junction bases: 14. Germline V gene lookup returns CDR1 TSWWSYY and CDR2 QGS. In DNA form, the CDR3 reads TGTGCTCTTGGGGAAGCCTACGTCTTGGGGGATTTTTCCGATAAACTCATCTTT. It yields the protein CALGEAYVLGDFSDKLIF.

A note on this clone: This may come from a read error, since a much larger clone is one base off. V is TRDV1 and J is TRDJ1, with TRDD3 matching over 9 bases. Germline V gene lookup returns CDR1 TSWWSYY and CDR2 QGS. The CDR3 covers 15 residues. CDR3 sequence reads: CALVGIRGYTDKVIF. CDR3 nucleotides: TGTGCTCTTGTGGGGATACGAGGGTACACCGATAAAGTCATCTTT.

Concerning this clone itself: Just one base apart from a much larger clone, this may be a read error. V and J are TRDV1 and TRDJ1; perhaps TRDD3 as D (6 bases). CDR1 TSWWSYY and CDR2 QGS come from the germline V gene. The germline V and J ends were trimmed by 0 bases and 0 bases, with 26 bases remaining between them. CDR3 size: 21 residues. The CDR3 region is CALGELALSHRTGRYTDKLIF. The DNA for the CDR3 is TGTGCTCTTGGGGAACTAGCTCTATCTCATCGTACTGGGAGGTACACCGATAAACTCATCTTT.